Below, 18 T cell receptor beta chains from the same sample are listed, as sequenced in a study of cytomegalovirus exposure and HLA in healthy donors. Primers for the PCR totalled 60 Vbeta and 13 Jbeta. TCRdb keeps only in-frame clones here, not all; method: immunoSEQ multiplex PCR. The table lists more than 110,000 clones, 77% of them singletons, with 3% to 4.5% in the top ten. Specimen: PBMCs. The receptors were sampled from a male donor in good health and CMV-seronegative.

J is TRBJ1-2 and V is TRBV19; possibly TRBD1 for D (6 bases). Germline CDR1 is LNHDA and CDR2 is SQIVND (reference sequence). The CDR3 consists of 14 residues. Trimming left V 7 bases short and J 0 bases short, with 12 bases between. DNA for the CDR3: TGTGCCAGTACCAACAGGGCTCCTAACTATGGCTACACCTTC. This sequence encodes CASTNRAPNYGYTF.

CDR3 amino acids: CASIGVATEAFF. In DNA, the CDR3 is TGTGCCAGTATAGGGGTTGCCACTGAAGCTTTCTTT. The chain links TRBV7-9 to TRBJ1-1, with D possibly TRBD1 on 5 matching bases. V lost 9 bases, J lost 4 bases, and 12 bases lay in between. Germline lookup yields CDR1 SEHNR and CDR2 FQNEAQ (reference sequence). The CDR3 length is 12 residues.

The J gene is TRBJ1-3, the V gene TRBV18, with a weak D call TRBD1 (5 bases). The V and J ends lost 4 bases and 0 bases respectively, with 10 bases between them. There are 15 residues in the CDR3. Germline lookup yields CDR1 KGHSH and CDR2 LQKENI. The CDR3 loop reads CASSHKQVSGNTIYF. CDR3 DNA: TGTGCCAGCTCACATAAACAGGTCTCTGGAAACACCATATATTTT. The variable domain in full, completed from reference TRBV18 and TRBJ1-3, reads NAGVMQNPRHLVRRRGQEARLRCSPMKGHSHVYWYRQLPEEGLKFMVYLQKENIIDESGMPKERFSAEFPKEGPSILRIQQVVRGDSAAYFCASSHKQVSGNTIYFGEGSWLTVV.

This clone was seen a handful of times. This CDR3 is CASSLRRLAGARGTQYF. In DNA form, the CDR3 reads TGTGCCAGCAGCTTAAGGAGACTAGCGGGGGCCCGGGGGACCCAGTACTTC. J is TRBJ2-5 and V is TRBV13, with 12 bases matching TRBD2. This CDR3 is built from 17 residues. CDR1 is PRHDT and CDR2 is FYEKMQ in the germline V gene (reference sequence). V gave up 2 bases and J gave up 7 bases; unmatched junction bases: 11.

The table lists this clone with a count of one. This chain joins TRBV15 and TRBJ2-5; 9 bases map to TRBD2. V shed 1 base and J 5 bases; nucleotides not matched to a gene: 8. This CDR3 comprises 16 residues. Germline V CDR1 and CDR2: LNHNV, YYDKDF (reference sequence). The CDR3 here is CATSRVNSGGGETQYF. CDR3 in DNA: TGTGCCACCAGCAGAGTCAATAGCGGGGGCGGGGAGACCCAGTACTTC.

The V and J genes are TRBV27 and TRBJ2-3, with 7 nucleotides matching TRBD2. Unmatched junction bases numbered 13, after V lost 5 bases and J lost 2 bases. Germline V gene lookup returns CDR1 MNHEY and CDR2 SMNVEV (reference sequence). The CDR3 is 17 residues long. The CDR3 DNA reads as TGTGCCAGCAGTCCCTATTCGGTCGGGAGGTCCACAGATACGCAGTATTTT. Residues: CASSPYSVGRSTDTQYF.

This rearrangement joins TRBV4-1 to TRBJ1-5; 10 bases are a match to TRBD1. CDR3 length equals 16 residues. CDR1 and CDR2 from the germline V gene are MGHRA and YSYEKL. The V gene end was trimmed by 2 bases and the J gene end by 4 bases; junction bases not matched to a gene: 5. Here the CDR3 DNA reads TGCGCCAGCAGCCAAACCGGGACAGGGGTAAATCAGCCCCAGCATTTT. Amino acid sequence: CASSQTGTGVNQPQHF.

The V call is TRBV19, the J call TRBJ1-2; a weak D match, TRBD1 (6 bases). V was pared by 10 bases and J by 8 bases, with 17 bases between. In germline, CDR1 is LNHDA, CDR2 SQIVND (reference sequence). This CDR3 is built from 12 residues. The CDR3 DNA follows: TGTGCCACCGCAGCGGGGGCTCGAGGCTACACCTTC. It codes for CATAAGARGYTF.

There are a few counts of this clone. The chain employs TRBV10-3 and TRBJ2-1, with TRBD2 identical over 8 bases. V shed 10 bases and J 7 bases; nucleotides not matched to a gene: 12. Germline CDR1 reads ENHRY; CDR2 reads SYGVKD. CDR3 length: 14 residues. CDR3 protein: CATSAGGAGNEQFF. The CDR3 coding sequence is TGTGCCACCTCGGCGGGGGGCGCTGGGAATGAGCAGTTCTTC.

This rearrangement joins TRBV4-1 to TRBJ2-3, with 9 bases fitting TRBD1. Trimming removed 1 base from V and 2 bases from J; junction bases left unmatched: 4. CDR1 and CDR2 from the germline V gene are MGHRA and YSYEKL. The CDR3 loop spans 16 amino acids. The CDR3 protein is CASSQGGTGFTDTQYF. CDR3 DNA sequence: TGCGCCAGCAGCCAAGGAGGGACAGGGTTCACAGATACGCAGTATTTT.

The chain has TRBV30 and TRBJ2-3, with 12 bases that match TRBD2. The CDR3 length is 16 residues. V lost 4 bases to trimming and J lost 4 bases; unmatched junction nucleotides: 9. Germline V gene sequence: CDR1 GTSNPN, CDR2 SVGIG (reference sequence). Written as DNA, the CDR3 is TGTGCCTGGAAGGGCAGACTAGCGGGAGAATCAGATACGCAGTATTTT. Its translation: CAWKGRLAGESDTQYF.

The chain couples TRBV7-8 to TRBJ1-5; D might be TRBD1 (6 bases). The CDR3 loop spans 16 amino acids. Per the germline V gene, CDR1 is SGHVS and CDR2 is FQNEAQ. V lost 5 bases to trimming and J lost 2 bases, with 16 bases between them. CDR3 DNA sequence: TGTGCCAGCAGCCAACGGACAGTCCGCGGCAATCAGCCCCAGCATTTT. The encoded protein is CASSQRTVRGNQPQHF.

The CDR3: CASSYPTTNYGYTF. The CDR3 DNA is TGTGCCAGCAGTTATCCGACAACTAACTATGGCTACACCTTC. The gene calls are TRBV6-6 and TRBJ1-2; D gene ambiguous. Germline V gene sequence: CDR1 MNHNY, CDR2 SVGAGI (reference sequence). Trimming shortened V by 3 bases and J by 0 bases, and 8 bases separated the two germline ends. CDR3 length: 14 amino acids.

The chain recombines TRBV4-3 with TRBJ2-2; 10 nucleotides align to TRBD2. V lost 4 bases and J lost 4; bases outside the gene matches: 3. This CDR3 is 15 amino acids long. Germline-derived CDR1 and CDR2 are LGHNA and YSLEER. The CDR3 spells CASSPSGGATGELFF. The DNA for the CDR3 is TGCGCCAGCAGCCCTAGCGGGGGAGCCACCGGGGAGCTGTTTTTT.

This chain joins TRBV28 and TRBJ2-7; TRBD2 matches at 9 bases. V lost 5 bases, J lost 3 bases, and 5 bases stayed unmatched. The CDR3 consists of 14 residues. CDR1 and CDR2 (germline): MDHEN, SYDVKM. CDR3 protein: CASSPRLADYEQYF. In DNA form, the CDR3 reads TGTGCCAGCAGTCCCCGACTAGCGGACTACGAGCAGTACTTC.

The V and J genes are TRBV11-2 and TRBJ2-5; TRBD2 aligns across 11 bases. Trimming cost V 3 bases and J 7 bases; bases outside gene matches: 7. This CDR3 contains 15 residues. Germline V gives CDR1 SGHAT, CDR2 FQNNGV. This CDR3 reads CASSFVTSGGGTQYF. The CDR3 DNA reads TGTGCCAGCAGCTTTGTTACTAGCGGGGGTGGGACCCAGTACTTC. The variable domain in full, completed from reference TRBV11-2 and TRBJ2-5, reads EAGVAQSPRYKIIEKRQSVAFWCNPISGHATLYWYQQILGQGPKLLIQFQNNGVVDDSQLPKDRFSAERLKGVDSTLKIQPAKLEDSAVYLCASSFVTSGGGTQYFGPGTRLLVL.

The CDR3 sequence: CASSPTGRVGYTF. For the CDR3, the DNA is TGTGCCAGCAGCCCTACCGGGAGGGTTGGCTACACCTTC. This rearrangement joins TRBV28 to TRBJ1-2; unclear D gene. CDR1 and CDR2 from the germline V gene are MDHEN and SYDVKM. The CDR3 is made up of 13 amino acids. The V end was cut by 6 bases, the J end by 7 bases, with 15 bases between.

This clone was counted between two and nine times. The genes are TRBV5-4 and TRBJ1-1; possible D gene TRBD1, 5 bases. The germline V gene encodes CDR1 SGHNT and CDR2 YYREEE (reference sequence). V was pared by 1 base and J by 0 bases, with 10 bases between. The length of the CDR3 is 15 residues. The chain's CDR3 is CASSLPDRVNTEAFF. CDR3 bases: TGTGCCAGCAGCTTGCCCGACAGAGTGAACACTGAAGCTTTCTTT.